This T cell receptor beta chain was captured in a study of cytomegalovirus exposure and HLA in healthy donors. The CDR3 is 18 amino acids. The germline V gene has CDR1 MDHEN and CDR2 SYDVKM. With V trimmed by 4 bases and J by 7 bases, 16 bases remained unmatched. PCR amplification relied on 60 Vbeta primers (plus 13 Jbeta primers). Profiling relied on immunoSEQ multiplex PCR, and the TCRdb table lists in-frame clones only, not all of them. The data hold under 200,000 clones, with roughly 80% observed a single time. This rearrangement joins TRBV28 to TRBJ2-2; TRBD1 agrees at 9 bases. The sequenced material came from PBMCs. This TCR came from a middle-aged woman in good health and CMV-seropositive. The CDR3 DNA reads TGTGCCAGCAGTTGGGACGACGGACAGGGGTTGGGCGGCGGGGAGCTGTTTTTT. It yields the protein CASSWDDGQGLGGGELFF.